This entry describes one TCR beta chain. What it binds is not known. TCRdb re-called the reads with MiXCR, one entry per CDR3 protein. The data contain approximately 990,000 distinct CDR3 sequences, around 30% of them singletons. This entry belongs to a study of T cell repertoires in cytomegalovirus infection. At the level of the study: It was recently identified HLA-C-restricted and well-studied HLA-B-restricted CMV epitopes that the study used. Indications came from public TCR beta signatures; they pointed to CMV infection and to a matching HLA type. Regarding the study as a whole: The cumulative frequency of public TCR beta families identified carriers of CMV plus the relevant HLA.

This CDR3 has 14 amino acids. Trimming at V came to 7 bases and at J to 7 bases, leaving 9 bases not matched to a gene. The V gene's germline CDR1 is MNHNY and CDR2 SVGAGI (reference sequence). This TCR was recovered from a human donor in good health (CMV status not recorded). Some clones in this sample may be carry-over from other donors' samples. The sequenced sample was cultured CD8+ T cells from PBMCs, obtained from culture after CMV antigen stimulation. The V call is TRBV6-6, the J call TRBJ1-1; 10 bases agree with TRBD1. The CDR3 DNA sequence: TGTGCCAGCATCGTGGACAGGGGGTACATTGAAGCTTTCTTT. It specifies CASIVDRGYIEAFF.